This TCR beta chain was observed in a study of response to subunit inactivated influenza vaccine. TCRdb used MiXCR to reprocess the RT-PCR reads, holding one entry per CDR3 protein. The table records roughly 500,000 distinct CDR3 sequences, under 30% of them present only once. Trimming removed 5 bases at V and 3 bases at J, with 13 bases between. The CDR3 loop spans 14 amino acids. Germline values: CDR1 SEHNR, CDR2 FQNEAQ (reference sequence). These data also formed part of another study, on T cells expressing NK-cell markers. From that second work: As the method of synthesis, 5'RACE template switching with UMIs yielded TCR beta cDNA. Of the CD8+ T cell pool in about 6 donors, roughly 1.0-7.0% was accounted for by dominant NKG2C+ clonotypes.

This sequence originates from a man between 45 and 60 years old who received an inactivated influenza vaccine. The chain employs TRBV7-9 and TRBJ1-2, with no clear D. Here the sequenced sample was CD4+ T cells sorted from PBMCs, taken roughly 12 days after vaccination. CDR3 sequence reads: CASSRRTVDYGYTF. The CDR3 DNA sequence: TGTGCCAGCAGCCGAAGGACTGTGGACTATGGCTACACCTTC.